The rows below give T cell receptor beta chains drawn from one sample of a study of lymphopenia after photon versus proton radiotherapy. Here immunoSEQ multiplex PCR was the method, and the copy in TCRdb shows in-frame clones only, minus some. The sample has fewer than 65,000 clones; around 87% are singletons. The source material was peripheral blood, sampled from a patient treated with photon-based radiotherapy. Receptor source: a man aged 35 to 55 with gastric cancer. The CDR3 runs from the conserved cysteine through the conserved F or W. The D gene is left open where the match is weak. A clone size is listed for some rows: how often the clone was seen (once, few, many), or a class if it is expanded.

clone size | CDR3 length | J gene | V gene | D gene | CDR3 protein | CDR3 DNA
- | 15 | TRBJ2-3 | TRBV6-1 | - | CASSGRGLSTDTQYF | TGTGCCAGCAGTGGTCGGGGTTTGAGCACAGATACGCAGTATTTT
- | 17 | TRBJ1-5 | TRBV5-8 | TRBD1 | CASSLPPWDRRNQPQHF | TGTGCCAGCAGCTTGCCTCCCTGGGACAGGCGGAATCAGCCCCAGCATTTT
once | 15 | TRBJ2-2 | TRBV30 | TRBD2 | CAWSAAGASTGELFF | TGTGCCTGGAGTGCAGCGGGGGCCAGCACCGGGGAGCTGTTTTTT
- | 15 | TRBJ1-5 | TRBV2 | - | CASSETQGSNQPQHF | TGTGCCAGCAGTGAAACACAGGGCAGCAATCAGCCCCAGCATTTT
few | 14 | TRBJ1-6 | TRBV7-3 | - | CASSPGGRVGPLHF | TGTGCCAGCAGCCCGGGGGGCCGTGTTGGGCCCCTCCACTTT
- | 15 | TRBJ2-5 | TRBV7-6 | - | CASSLALGSQETQYF | TGTGCCAGCAGCTTGGCATTGGGCAGCCAAGAGACCCAGTACTTC
- | 15 | TRBJ1-5 | TRBV11-2 | - | CASSLEFDSNQPQHF | TGTGCCAGCAGCTTAGAATTCGATAGCAATCAGCCCCAGCATTTT
- | 16 | TRBJ2-2 | TRBV18 | TRBD1 | CASSPSTGGNTGELFF | TGTGCCAGCTCACCGTCGACAGGGGGTAACACCGGGGAGCTGTTTTTT
- | 16 | TRBJ2-7 | TRBV4-3 | TRBD1 | CASSQGTGQGAREQYF | TGCGCCAGCAGCCAAGGCACGGGACAGGGGGCGCGTGAGCAGTACTTC
- | 12 | TRBJ2-1 | TRBV2 | - | CASRAQEDEQFF | TGTGCCAGCAGGGCCCAGGAGGATGAGCAGTTCTTC
- | 13 | TRBJ2-5 | TRBV5-1 | TRBD1 | CASSYRGQETQYF | TGCGCCAGCAGCTACAGGGGGCAAGAGACCCAGTACTTC
- | 13 | TRBJ2-3 | TRBV18 | - | CASSLGPADTQYF | TGTGCCAGCTCACTAGGGCCCGCAGATACGCAGTATTTT
once | 17 | TRBJ2-3 | TRBV12-5 | TRBD2 | CASGPGLAGGPTDTQYF | TGTGCTAGTGGTCCCGGACTAGCGGGGGGGCCTACAGATACGCAGTATTTT
- | 15 | TRBJ1-2 | TRBV13 | - | CASSATGLGHEGYTF | TGTGCCAGCAGCGCCACAGGGCTGGGGCATGAGGGCTACACCTTC
- | 16 | TRBJ1-3 | TRBV4-1 | - | CASSRTRTSSGNTIYF | TGCGCCAGCAGCCGAACCAGGACCAGCTCTGGAAACACCATATATTTT
- | 17 | TRBJ2-3 | TRBV5-4 | - | CASNSRDVRTSTDTQYF | TGTGCCAGCAACTCCCGGGACGTCAGGACGAGCACAGATACGCAGTATTTT
- | 21 | TRBJ2-7 | TRBV23-1 | - | CASRQRATDTLGPTPYYEQYF | TGCGCCAGCAGGCAAAGGGCTACGGACACCCTCGGCCCTACACCTTACTACGAGCAGTACTTC
- | 11 | TRBJ1-2 | TRBV7-9 | - | CASSGSFGYTF | TGTGCCAGCAGCGGCTCATTTGGCTACACCTTC
- | 14 | TRBJ2-5 | TRBV6-5 | - | CASIPGGLQETQYF | TGTGCCAGTATACCCGGGGGGCTGCAAGAGACCCAGTACTTC
- | 15 | TRBJ1-6 | TRBV5-6 | TRBD1 | CASSAGQGEGSPLHF | TGTGCCAGCAGCGCTGGACAGGGTGAAGGTTCACCCCTCCACTTT
- | 17 | TRBJ1-1 | TRBV5-1 | - | CASSPRPGGSVNTEAFF | TGCGCCAGCAGCCCGCGGCCGGGGGGGAGTGTTAACACTGAAGCTTTCTTT
- | 11 | TRBJ1-2 | TRBV30 | - | CAWSEAHGYTF | TGTGCCTGGAGTGAGGCCCATGGCTACACCTTC
- | 12 | TRBJ1-2 | TRBV6-1 | - | CASKWESYGYTF | TGTGCCAGCAAGTGGGAATCCTATGGCTACACCTTC
- | 11 | TRBJ2-7 | TRBV2 | - | CASRAIDEQYF | TGTGCCTCGCGGGCAATCGACGAGCAGTACTTC
- | 13 | TRBJ2-3 | TRBV7-3 | TRBD1 | CASSPKDREAQYF | TGTGCCAGCAGCCCGAAGGACAGGGAAGCGCAGTATTTT
- | 14 | TRBJ2-2 | TRBV11-2 | - | CASTPGGGTGELFF | TGTGCCAGCACCCCCGGGGGAGGCACCGGGGAGCTGTTTTTT
- | 15 | TRBJ1-1 | TRBV5-1 | TRBD1 | CASSSGTGMNTEAFF | TGCGCCAGCAGCTCCGGGACAGGGATGAACACTGAAGCTTTCTTT